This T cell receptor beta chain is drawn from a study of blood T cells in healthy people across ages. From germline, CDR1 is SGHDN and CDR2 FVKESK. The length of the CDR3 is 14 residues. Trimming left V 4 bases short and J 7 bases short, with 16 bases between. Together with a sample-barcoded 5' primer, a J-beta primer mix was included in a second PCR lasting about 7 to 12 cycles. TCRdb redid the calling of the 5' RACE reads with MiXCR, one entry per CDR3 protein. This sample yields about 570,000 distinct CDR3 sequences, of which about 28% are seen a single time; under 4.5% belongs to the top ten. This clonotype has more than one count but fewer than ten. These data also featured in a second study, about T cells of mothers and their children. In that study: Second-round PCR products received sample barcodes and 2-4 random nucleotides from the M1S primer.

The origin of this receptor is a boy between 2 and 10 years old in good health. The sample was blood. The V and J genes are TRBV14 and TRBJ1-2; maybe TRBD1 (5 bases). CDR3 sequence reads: CASSPTASGGGYTF. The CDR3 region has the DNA TGTGCCAGCAGCCCAACGGCGTCGGGGGGTGGCTACACCTTC.